A selection of T cell receptor beta chains follows, all from one sample in a study of blood T cell repertoires in COVID-19. Sequencing used immunoSEQ multiplex PCR; TCRdb keeps in-frame clones, though not all of them. The table lists 80,000 to 130,000 clones, approximately 89% of them singletons. The specimen sequenced was peripheral blood. The source of these receptors is a man in his 60s with acute or convalescent COVID-19. CDR3s include the opening cysteine and the closing phenylalanine or tryptophan. The order of the fields is clone size, V gene, D gene, J gene, CDR3 protein, CDR3 DNA. A D gene is named only where the DNA matches it firmly. Part of the rows lack a size; the others show once, few, many or a class for expanded clones.

-	TRBV28	-	TRBJ2-2	CASGLGGELFF	TGTGCCAGCGGACTTGGCGGGGAGCTGTTTTTT
once	TRBV19	-	TRBJ1-5	CAGTKPHYRAGRRQPQHF	TGTGCCGGGACTAAGCCTCATTACAGGGCTGGAAGGCGTCAGCCCCAGCATTTT
-	TRBV20-1	-	TRBJ2-1	CSASIQDYNEQFF	TGCAGTGCTAGTATCCAGGACTACAATGAGCAGTTCTTC
-	TRBV28	TRBD1	TRBJ2-5	CASSERQGILRTQYF	TGTGCCAGCAGTGAAAGACAGGGCATTTTGAGGACCCAGTACTTC
-	TRBV5-4	TRBD2	TRBJ2-7	CASSPTSGSLYEQYF	TGTGCCAGCAGCCCGACCAGCGGGAGTCTGTACGAGCAGTACTTC
few	TRBV19	-	TRBJ2-2	CASTPYQSGELFF	TGTGCCAGTACCCCTTACCAGTCCGGGGAGCTGTTTTTT
-	TRBV12-5	TRBD1	TRBJ1-3	CASGTSGGPDTIYF	TGTGCTAGTGGGACCTCAGGGGGCCCGGACACCATATATTTT
-	TRBV5-1	-	TRBJ1-2	CASSLGQYGYTF	TGCGCCAGCAGCCTGGGACAATATGGCTACACCTTC
-	TRBV27	-	TRBJ1-6	CASSSSPGGGNSPLHF	TGTGCCAGCAGTTCTTCCCCGGGGGGAGGTAATTCACCCCTCCACTTT
-	TRBV12-3/TRBV12-4	-	TRBJ1-5	CASSLGQDQPQHF	TGTGCCAGCAGCCTGGGCCAGGATCAGCCCCAGCATTTT
-	TRBV6-5	TRBD2	TRBJ2-7	CASSFSGTSGPYEQYF	TGTGCCAGCAGTTTCTCCGGGACTAGCGGCCCCTACGAGCAGTACTTC
-	TRBV5-8	TRBD1	TRBJ1-4	CASSLGGTGQKNEKLFF	TGTGCCAGCTCTCTGGGGGGCACGGGACAGAAGAATGAAAAACTGTTTTTT
-	TRBV7-9	TRBD2	TRBJ2-7	CASSHERDRSKQYF	TGTGCCAGCAGCCACGAGCGGGACCGGTCTAAGCAGTACTTC
-	TRBV6-6	TRBD1	TRBJ1-6	CASSMGQPTPLHF	TGTGCCAGCAGTATGGGACAGCCAACACCCCTCCACTTT
many	TRBV7-8	TRBD1	TRBJ2-7	CASSSPRGQPNYEQYF	TGTGCCAGCAGCTCACCTCGGGGACAGCCAAACTACGAGCAGTACTTC
-	TRBV11-3	TRBD1	TRBJ1-2	CASSPGTGRSNYGYTF	TGTGCCAGCAGCCCCGGGACAGGGCGCTCTAACTATGGCTACACCTTC
-	TRBV27	-	TRBJ1-6	CASSTGLPSPLHF	TGTGCCAGCAGTACGGGACTTCCTTCACCCCTCCACTTT
once	TRBV4-1	-	TRBJ1-5	CASSQEPGVNQPQHF	TGCGCCAGCAGCCAAGAACCGGGGGTGAATCAGCCCCAGCATTTT
-	TRBV5-1	TRBD1	TRBJ1-6	CASSLAGDRSLSPLHF	TGCGCCAGCAGCTTGGCCGGGGACAGGTCACTTTCACCCCTCCACTTT
-	TRBV27	-	TRBJ2-5	CASRRGNQETQYF	TGTGCCAGCAGGCGGGGCAATCAAGAGACCCAGTACTTC
-	TRBV11-3	-	TRBJ1-1	CASSDTARRTEAFF	TGTGCCAGCAGCGACACCGCAAGGAGGACTGAAGCTTTCTTT
-	TRBV28	TRBD1	TRBJ1-2	CASSLSQGARAYGYTF	TGTGCCAGCAGTCTCTCGCAGGGGGCGCGGGCCTATGGCTACACCTTC
-	TRBV9	-	TRBJ1-3	CASSVGVRESGNTIYF	TGTGCCAGCAGCGTAGGTGTCAGGGAATCGGGAAACACCATATATTTT
few	TRBV7-9	TRBD2	TRBJ2-3	CASSLAPLAAQYF	TGTGCCAGCAGCTTAGCCCCCCTAGCGGCGCAGTATTTT
-	TRBV10-3	-	TRBJ2-7	CAISERQSSYEQYF	TGTGCCATCAGTGAACGACAGAGCTCCTACGAGCAGTACTTC